Following are 19 T cell receptor beta chains from one sample sequenced in a study of neurological immune-mediated disorders. TCRdb independently ran MiXCR on the 5' RACE reads; one entry per CDR3 protein. Here the sample spans about 70,000 distinct CDR3 sequences, 3.2% being singletons. Sample: PBMCs. The origin of the receptors is a woman in her forties or fifties with multiple sclerosis.

At least ten counts were recorded for this clonotype. The CDR3 loop reads CASSLVPDTEAFF. CDR3 DNA sequence: TGTGCCAGCAGCTTAGTACCTGACACTGAAGCTTTCTTT. V is TRBV11-2 and J is TRBJ1-1; no reliable D call. The CDR3 consists of 13 residues. V dropped 1 base and J dropped 3 bases, with 6 bases sitting between them. Germline V gene lookup returns CDR1 SGHAT and CDR2 FQNNGV.

This clonotype has a count of ten or more. CDR3 amino acids: CASSPSENLYEQYF. The DNA for the CDR3 is TGTGCCAGCAGCCCTTCGGAGAACCTCTACGAGCAGTACTTC. The V and J genes are TRBV7-3 and TRBJ2-7; D gene unclear. The CDR3 runs 14 residues. The V and J ends lost 5 bases and 3 bases respectively, with 14 bases between them. Germline V gives CDR1 SGHTA, CDR2 FQGTGA.

This clonotype showed up many times. The chain recombines TRBV6-2 or TRBV6-3 with TRBJ2-7; D possibly corresponds to TRBD1 (5 bases). CDR1 and CDR2 (germline): MNHEY, SVGEGT. This CDR3 is 12 amino acids long. Trimming stripped 9 bases from V and 3 bases from J, with 12 bases between. The CDR3 is CASSDTDYEQYF. CDR3 nucleotides: TGTGCCAGTTCGGACACCGACTACGAGCAGTACTTC.

At least ten counts were recorded for this clonotype. The V call is TRBV7-8, the J call TRBJ2-2, with D tentatively TRBD2 (5 bases). Germline lookup yields CDR1 SGHVS and CDR2 FQNEAQ. The CDR3 totals 17 residues. V shed 1 base and J shed 2 bases, with 14 bases lying between them. The CDR3 here is CASSLVRAALNTGELFF. The DNA of the CDR3 is TGTGCCAGCAGCTTAGTACGAGCGGCGCTTAACACCGGGGAGCTGTTTTTT.

Ten or more counts support this clonotype. This sequence joins TRBV27 and TRBJ2-1; no clear D gene. CDR1 is MNHEY, CDR2 SMNVEV, per germline (reference sequence). Trimming pared 3 bases from V and 4 bases from J, leaving 10 bases between. The CDR3 covers 14 residues. CDR3 DNA: TGTGCCAGCAGTTTGGACGGCCCTTACAATGAGCAGTTCTTC. Protein: CASSLDGPYNEQFF.

This clonotype was recorded many times. The chain has TRBV12-3 or TRBV12-4 and TRBJ1-1; 7 bases map to TRBD1. The junction had 5 bases not matched to a gene; V was cut back by 3 bases and J by 1 base. The CDR3 covers 15 residues. In DNA, the CDR3 is TGTGCCAGCAGTTTCAAGGGGGCAAGGAACACTGAAGCTTTCTTT. Translated: CASSFKGARNTEAFF.

This clonotype was seen at least ten times. The chain couples TRBV12-3 or TRBV12-4 to TRBJ1-2, with D perhaps matching TRBD1 (5 bases). Between the trimmed V and J ends, which lost 5 bases and 8 bases, there was a span of 12 bases. CDR3 size: 12 residues. The CDR3 nucleotides read TGTGCCAGCAGTGCCAGGGACGGGGGCTACACCTTC. It specifies CASSARDGGYTF.

This clonotype has a count of ten or more. The chain joins TRBV5-1 to TRBJ2-5, with 10 bases identical to TRBD1. The CDR3 contains 18 residues. In germline, CDR1 is SGHRS, CDR2 YFSETQ. V trimming: 4 bases; J trimming: 0 bases; junction bases outside the gene matches: 12. The CDR3 protein is CASSPDRRGQGYQETQYF. Written as DNA, the CDR3 is TGCGCCAGCAGCCCGGACCGTCGGGGACAGGGGTACCAAGAGACCCAGTACTTC.

The chain uses TRBV18 and TRBJ2-7; TRBD1 matches 9 bases. The CDR3 spans 15 residues. The V gene end was trimmed by 0 bases and the J gene end by 2 bases; junction bases not matched to a gene: 2. From germline, CDR1 is KGHSH and CDR2 LQKENI. The CDR3 spells CASSPPTGGTYEQYF. CDR3 nucleotide sequence: TGTGCCAGCTCACCACCGACAGGGGGAACCTACGAGCAGTACTTC. The variable domain in full, with the rest retrieved from reference TRBV18 and TRBJ2-7, is NAGVMQNPRHLVRRRGQEARLRCSPMKGHSHVYWYRQLPEEGLKFMVYLQKENIIDESGMPKERFSAEFPKEGPSILRIQQVVRGDSAAYFCASSPPTGGTYEQYFGPGTRLTVT.

This clonotype was counted ten times or more. The chain combines TRBV7-2 with TRBJ1-2; D may be TRBD1 (6 bases). Germline assignment: CDR1 SGHTA and CDR2 FQGNSA. V shed 1 base and J shed 1 base, with 10 bases lying between them. The CDR3 is 15 amino acids. CDR3 nucleotide sequence: TGTGCCAGCAGCTTAGATACAGGGATTAACTATGGCTACACCTTC. It yields the protein CASSLDTGINYGYTF.

This chain connects TRBV7-6 to TRBJ2-3; no definite D call. The V and J ends lost 5 bases and 7 bases respectively, with 10 bases between them. CDR3 size: 12 residues. Per the germline V gene, CDR1 is SGHVS and CDR2 is FNYEAQ. DNA of the CDR3: TGTGCCAGCAGCCCCGTGGGGAATACGCAGTATTTT. Protein product: CASSPVGNTQYF.

Many counts were recorded for this clonotype. The chain joins TRBV6-2 or TRBV6-3 to TRBJ2-2; 9 bases agree with TRBD1. The CDR3 has 17 residues. From germline, CDR1 is MNHEY and CDR2 SVGEGT. V shed 5 bases and J 3 bases; nucleotides not matched to a gene: 10. The CDR3 DNA reads TGTGCCAGCAGTGACACACCGGGACAGGGATACACCGGGGAGCTGTTTTTT. It yields the protein CASSDTPGQGYTGELFF.

This clonotype was found a few times. The final CDR3 position lacks the conserved phenylalanine or tryptophan, pointing to a likely read error. V is TRBV6-2 or TRBV6-3 and J is TRBJ2-6; a weak D match, TRBD2 (5 bases). Between the trimmed V and J ends, which lost 8 bases and 0 bases, there was a span of 8 bases. The germline V gene encodes CDR1 MNHEY and CDR2 SVGEGT. The CDR3 length is 14 residues. The CDR3 sequence: CASGRGSGANVLTN. CDR3 DNA sequence: TGTGCCAGCGGACGGGGCTCTGGGGCCAACGTCCTGACTAAC.

This clonotype was detected ten times or more. CDR3 DNA: TGCAGTGCTTCTAGCGGGGCGAACACCGGGGAGCTGTTTTTT. This sequence encodes CSASSGANTGELFF. V usage is TRBV20-1 and J usage is TRBJ2-2; 9 nucleotides line up with TRBD2. CDR3 size: 14 residues. The junction had 1 base not matched to a gene; V was cut back by 5 bases and J by 0 bases. Germline assignment: CDR1 DFQATT and CDR2 SNEGSKA (reference sequence).

This clonotype was observed at least ten times. The chain recombines TRBV5-4 with TRBJ2-5; TRBD2 aligns across 7 bases. CDR1 SGHNT and CDR2 YYREEE come from the germline V gene (reference sequence). The CDR3 has 16 amino acids. The trim removed 1 base at V and 1 base at J, leaving 7 bases unmatched. Written as DNA, the CDR3 is TGTGCCAGCAGCTTGCCCGCGTCTAGCGGCCAAGAGACCCAGTACTTC. It specifies CASSLPASSGQETQYF.

Many counts were recorded for this clonotype. This sequence joins TRBV12-3 or TRBV12-4 and TRBJ1-2; D is unclear. The CDR3 is 13 residues long. V lost 4 bases, J lost 6 bases, and 12 bases lay in between. The CDR3: CASSSRRGNGYTF. The CDR3 DNA is TGTGCCAGCAGTTCCCGGAGAGGGAATGGCTACACCTTC.

This clonotype came up many times. The V gene is TRBV7-2, the J gene TRBJ2-3; the match to TRBD2 covers 11 bases. J lost 3 bases, V lost 5 bases, and 7 bases had no gene match. Germline CDR1 is SGHTA and CDR2 is FQGNSA. The CDR3 covers 16 residues. DNA of the CDR3: TGTGCCAGCAGCCCTAGGGCTAGCGGGAGGACAGATACGCAGTATTTT. This translates into CASSPRASGRTDTQYF.

This clonotype has ten or more counts. V gene TRBV6-2 or TRBV6-3 combines with J gene TRBJ2-1; D uncertain. Germline CDR1 MNHEY, CDR2 SVGEGT. This CDR3 has 14 residues. V lost 0 bases, J lost 7 bases, and 10 bases lay in between. In DNA form, the CDR3 reads TGTGCCAGCAGTTACTCGATCCCCTTGAATGAGCAGTTCTTC. This sequence encodes CASSYSIPLNEQFF.

This clonotype was detected ten times or more. The gene calls are TRBV2 and TRBJ2-7, with D hard to call. CDR3 length: 13 residues. Germline values: CDR1 SNHLY, CDR2 FYNNEI. Deletions cut 4 bases from V and 4 bases from J, with 11 bases between. CDR3 region: CASSGATRYEQYF. CDR3 sequence (DNA): TGTGCCAGCAGTGGGGCGACTCGTTACGAGCAGTACTTC.